This T cell receptor (beta chain) was captured in a study of monozygotic twins with inflammatory bowel disease. From the 5' RACE reads, TCRdb lists one entry per CDR3 protein and no DNA. This sample's table has about 140,000 distinct CDR3 sequences. The CDR3 has 15 amino acids. The V and J genes are TRBV12-3 or TRBV12-4 and TRBJ2-5; TCRdb gives TRBD1 as the D gene, but with no DNA this cannot be confirmed. This sequence originates from a human donor with ulcerative colitis or Crohn's disease, or a healthy co-twin of an affected twin (not recorded which). The source material was blood. The CDR3 sequence: CASSTHQGVGETQYF.